The clone carrying this T cell receptor (beta chain) was picked up many times. The antigen is undetermined. TCRdb reanalysed the RT-PCR reads using MiXCR and keeps one entry per CDR3 protein. The sample lists 610,000 or so distinct CDR3 sequences; 14% were seen once. This record belongs to a study of response to subunit inactivated influenza vaccine. Study observations and caveats: There was a suggestion from the authors that each seasonal influenza vaccination recruits few new T cells.

Germline V gives CDR1 MGHRA, CDR2 YSYEKL. The V segment lost 3 bases and the J segment 0 bases; nucleotides outside the gene matches: 4. CDR3 length: 16 amino acids. The clonotype comes from a man aged 50-60 years who received an inactivated influenza vaccine. Material: PBMCs from blood, obtained approximately 13 days after vaccination. This chain links TRBV4-1 with TRBJ1-4, with 7 bases identical to TRBD1. The CDR3 here is CASSQGQRATNEKLFF. CDR3 DNA: TGCGCCAGCAGCCAGGGACAGAGGGCAACTAATGAAAAACTGTTTTTT.